This passage covers 32 T cell receptor beta chains from one sample sequenced in a study of blood T cells in healthy people across ages (dated by TCRdb to the mid-2010s). The method behind the library was 5' RACE. Sequenced using an Illumina HiSeq 2500. A second roughly 6 to 12 cycle PCR used a sample-barcoded 5' primer and a J-beta primer mix. TCRdb trimmed public reads at Q25 via fastp, called clones via MiXCR and kept in-frame beta chains. Each entry merges the rows of one CDR3 protein and shows their most common DNA and genes. This sample comprises 700,000 to 900,000 distinct CDR3 sequences, 20% to 30% of them detected only once. 3% of the sample is taken by the ten largest. This sample was also put to use in a study of T cells of mothers and their children.

Sample: blood. The source of these receptors is a boy younger than 18 in good health.

The chain couples TRBV12-3 or TRBV12-4 to TRBJ2-5; 11 nucleotides agree with TRBD2. Germline trimming cut 7 bases from V and 2 bases from J; bases unmatched to any gene: 6. The CDR3 length is 15 residues. The CDR3 bases are TGTGCCAGCACCCCTAGCGGGGGGCGTCAAGAGACCCAGTACTTC. This encodes CASTPSGGRQETQYF.

J is TRBJ1-4 and V is TRBV6-6; D is perhaps TRBD1 (5 bases). V lost 5 bases and J 8 bases, leaving 21 bases between the germline ends. There are 16 residues in the CDR3. The V gene's germline CDR1 is MNHNY and CDR2 SVGAGI (reference sequence). The CDR3 spells CASSLPVGGLGEKLFF. The CDR3 DNA reads TGTGCCAGCAGTCTTCCGGTGGGGGGGTTGGGCGAAAAACTGTTTTTT.

This clonotype was counted a single time. This chain links TRBV6-1 with TRBJ1-6; maybe TRBD1 (6 bases). Trimming removed 2 bases at V and 5 bases at J, with 19 bases between. CDR1 and CDR2 (germline): MNHNS, SASEGT. The CDR3 has 18 amino acids. The CDR3 DNA reads as TGTGCCAGCAGTGAACGTCAGCGGACAGAAAAAAATAATTCACCCCTCCACTTT. Protein sequence: CASSERQRTEKNNSPLHF.

The V call is TRBV24-1, the J call TRBJ1-4; D uncertain. CDR1 is KGHDR and CDR2 is SFDVKD in the germline V gene. CDR3 size: 16 residues. V was shortened by 5 bases and J by 6 bases, with 18 bases between the two germline ends. The CDR3 region has the DNA TGTGCCACCAGTGTAATTGAGAGATTCACTTATGAAAAACTGTTTTTT. It specifies CATSVIERFTYEKLFF.

This clonotype has only a few counts. V is TRBV4-1 and J is TRBJ2-5; possibly TRBD2 for D (7 bases). Per germline, CDR1 MGHRA and CDR2 YSYEKL. The CDR3 is made up of 16 amino acids. Trimming took 3 bases from V and 1 from J, leaving 15 bases between them. The CDR3 loop reads CASSQGYRGAQETQYF. CDR3 in DNA: TGCGCCAGCAGCCAGGGCTATCGGGGGGCCCAAGAGACCCAGTACTTC.

The J gene is TRBJ1-2, the V gene TRBV5-1; D remains ambiguous. Trimming removed 7 bases at V and 1 base at J, with 8 bases between. CDR3 length equals 12 residues. Germline V CDR1 and CDR2: SGHRS, YFSETQ. The CDR3: CASREDNYGYTF. The CDR3 coding sequence is TGCGCCAGCCGAGAGGATAACTATGGCTACACCTTC.

In this sample, this clonotype turned up a few times. The rearrangement links TRBV28 to TRBJ2-5; 7 bases are a match to TRBD1. V lost 6 bases, J lost 5 bases, and 9 bases stayed unmatched. Germline V lookup: CDR1 MDHEN, CDR2 SYDVKM. The CDR3 runs to 14 residues. CDR3 nucleotides: TGTGCCAGCAGCCCCGCCCTGACAGGGGAGACCCAGTACTTC. This sequence encodes CASSPALTGETQYF.

The genes are TRBV15 and TRBJ1-1; tentative D call: TRBD1 (5 bases). Trimming removed 4 bases from V and 4 bases from J, with 10 bases in between. CDR1 is LNHNV, CDR2 YYDKDF, per germline (reference sequence). The CDR3 is made up of 13 amino acids. CDR3 residues: CATSITGGTEAFF. The CDR3, as DNA: TGTGCCACCAGCATCACAGGAGGCACTGAAGCTTTCTTT.

The chain combines TRBV9 with TRBJ2-7; weak D call: TRBD1 (6 bases). V lost 1 base and J 2 bases, leaving 13 bases between the germline ends. Germline values: CDR1 SGDLS, CDR2 YYNGEE. The CDR3 is made up of 15 amino acids. CDR3 DNA sequence: TGTGCCAGCAGCGTATCGGGACATCCAGCCTACGAGCAGTACTTC. Encoded protein: CASSVSGHPAYEQYF.

In DNA form, the CDR3 reads TGTGCCAGCAGCCTCAGACAATTGAACACTGAAGCTTTCTTT. Protein product: CASSLRQLNTEAFF. The chain links TRBV28 to TRBJ1-1, with D unresolved. Germline V lookup: CDR1 MDHEN, CDR2 SYDVKM. The CDR3 runs to 14 residues. Trimming cost V 6 bases and J 0 bases, with 11 bases left between them.

This clonotype was seen only a few times. V gene TRBV12-3 or TRBV12-4 combines with J gene TRBJ1-4; no definite D call. Between the trimmed V and J ends, which lost 3 bases and 0 bases, there was a span of 2 bases. CDR3 size: 13 residues. The DNA for the CDR3 is TGTGCCAGCAGTTTTTCAACTAATGAAAAACTGTTTTTT. Its translation is CASSFSTNEKLFF.

Note on this clonotype: One end of the junction varies from germline; a read error may be responsible. V and J are TRBV5-1 and TRBJ2-3; 7 bases are a match to TRBD2. CDR1 and CDR2 (germline): SGHRS, YFSETQ. This CDR3 comprises 18 residues. Here the CDR3 reads CACSSKPVRGVSTDTQYF. The CDR3 region has the DNA TGCGCCTGCAGCTCAAAACCAGTCCGGGGGGTGAGCACAGATACGCAGTATTTT.

In its sample, this clonotype was seen a few times. The V call is TRBV12-3 or TRBV12-4, the J call TRBJ2-5; D might be TRBD1 (6 bases). Trimming left V 2 bases short and J 4 bases short, with 14 bases between. The CDR3 sequence is 15 residues long. As DNA, the CDR3 is TGTGCCAGCAGTTTATGGCAGGGGTCTAGAGAGACCCAGTACTTC. Translation: CASSLWQGSRETQYF.

The chain carries TRBV29-1 and TRBJ1-2, with D unresolved. The CDR3 is 11 residues long. Trimming pared 3 bases from V and 3 bases from J, leaving 5 bases between. Germline values: CDR1 SQVTM, CDR2 ANQGSEA. The CDR3 DNA is TGCAGCGTTGACGACGACTATGGCTACACCTTC. Amino acid sequence: CSVDDDYGYTF.

The chain links TRBV12-5 to TRBJ1-1; D ambiguous. Deletions cut 3 bases from V and 10 bases from J, with 12 bases between. Germline V gives CDR1 LGHNT, CDR2 FRNRAP. The CDR3 extends over 12 amino acids. CDR3 bases: TGTGCTAGTGGTTTTGATTCCGGTGGAGCTTTCTTT. As protein: CASGFDSGGAFF. Drawing the rest from reference TRBV12-5 and TRBJ1-1, the complete variable domain is DARVTQTPRHKVTEMGQEVTMRCQPILGHNTVFWYRQTMMQGLELLAYFRNRAPLDDSGMPKDRFSAEMPDATLATLKIQPSEPRDSAVYFCASGFDSGGAFFGQGTRLTVV.

This clonotype was observed a few times. The chain couples TRBV7-3 to TRBJ2-5; tentative D call: TRBD1 (5 bases). The last part of the DNA fits TRBJ2-1 better; the J call may be wrong. Germline CDR1 SGHTA, CDR2 FQGTGA. The CDR3 loop spans 14 amino acids. The CDR3 region has the DNA TGTGCCAGCAGCTTCCTGGCAGGGCGCAATGAGCAGTTCTTC. Amino acid sequence: CASSFLAGRNEQFF.

The V gene is TRBV7-9, the J gene TRBJ2-1; no clear D gene. Germline lookup yields CDR1 SEHNR and CDR2 FQNEAQ (reference sequence). This CDR3 is built from 13 residues. V shed 5 bases and J shed 0 bases, with 5 bases lying between them. The CDR3 nucleotides read TGTGCCAGCAGCATGGCCTCCTACAATGAGCAGTTCTTC. As protein: CASSMASYNEQFF.

This clonotype was recorded a few times. The J gene is TRBJ1-3, the V gene TRBV20-1; D not certain. The CDR3 has 13 residues. The germline V and J ends were trimmed by 0 bases and 2 bases, with 5 bases remaining between them. Germline lookup yields CDR1 DFQATT and CDR2 SNEGSKA (reference sequence). CDR3 sequence (DNA): TGCAGTGCTAGAGAGGGAGCTGGAAACACCATATATTTT. Its protein product is CSAREGAGNTIYF.

The chain has TRBV5-1 and TRBJ2-2, with D maybe TRBD2 (5 bases). The germline V gene has CDR1 SGHRS and CDR2 YFSETQ. The CDR3 totals 14 residues. V was trimmed by 1 base and J by 8 bases, leaving 12 bases between them. The CDR3 coding sequence is TGCGCCAGCAGCTTGTTAATCCGCGGGGGGGAGCTGTTTTTT. Translating it yields CASSLLIRGGELFF.

This clonotype came up a few times. CDR3 loop: CASSLELGPPSNTEAFF. CDR3 DNA sequence: TGCGCCAGCAGCTTGGAGTTAGGACCGCCTTCGAACACTGAAGCTTTCTTT. This chain connects TRBV5-1 to TRBJ1-1; D unclear. CDR1 is SGHRS and CDR2 is YFSETQ in the germline V gene. The ends were cut back, 0 bases at V and 1 base at J, with 16 bases in the middle. The CDR3 sequence is 17 residues long.

In its sample, this clonotype was seen a few times. The chain joins TRBV2 to TRBJ1-4, with no clear D. Germline V gives CDR1 SNHLY, CDR2 FYNNEI. This CDR3 region has 14 residues. V was cut by 10 bases and J by 8 bases, with 20 bases left in between. In DNA form, the CDR3 reads TGTGCCACCGAGGGCCCCGTAAGAAGGGAAAAACTGTTTTTT. As protein: CATEGPVRREKLFF.

This chain joins TRBV27 and TRBJ2-6, with D possibly TRBD1 on 6 matching bases. Germline V CDR1 and CDR2: MNHEY, SMNVEV (reference sequence). The CDR3 loop spans 15 amino acids. Trimming shortened V by 6 bases and J by 9 bases, and 18 bases separated the two germline ends. The CDR3 DNA is TGTGCCAGCAGATTACAGGGAAGCCCTGGCAACGTCCTGACTTTC. It is translated as CASRLQGSPGNVLTF.

This clonotype was counted at least ten times. The V call is TRBV28, the J call TRBJ1-2; no definite D call. The CDR3 is 11 residues long. Germline CDR1 and CDR2: MDHEN and SYDVKM. Trimming cost V 1 base and J 4 bases, with 1 base left between them. As DNA, the CDR3 is TGTGCCAGCAGTTTATCCTATGGCTACACCTTC. Its translation: CASSLSYGYTF.

This clonotype has a handful of counts. The chain is built from TRBV10-3 and TRBJ1-1; D is undetermined. The CDR3 has 15 residues. V lost 0 bases to trimming and J lost 2 bases, with 10 bases between them. The germline gives CDR1 ENHRY, CDR2 SYGVKD. Written as DNA, the CDR3 is TGTGCCATCAGTGAGTCGACGAGACTCAACACTGAAGCTTTCTTT. Amino acid sequence: CAISESTRLNTEAFF.

This clonotype was detected only a few times. The chain employs TRBV13 and TRBJ1-5, with 9 bases that match TRBD1. V lost 0 bases, J lost 6 bases, and 3 bases stayed unmatched. Per the germline V gene, CDR1 is PRHDT and CDR2 is FYEKMQ (reference sequence). This CDR3 spans 15 amino acids. In nucleotides, the CDR3 is TGTGCCAGCAGCTTAGGGGACAGGGGAGGTCAGCCCCAGCATTTT. Translation gives CASSLGDRGGQPQHF.

The chain has TRBV7-2 and TRBJ1-2, with D unclear. This CDR3 is built from 14 residues. The V and J ends lost 5 bases and 1 base respectively, with 11 bases between them. The V gene's germline CDR1 is SGHTA and CDR2 FQGNSA. The CDR3 nucleotides read TGTGCCAGCAGCCTCCGGACTGTTAACTATGGCTACACCTTC. As protein: CASSLRTVNYGYTF.

The chain carries TRBV30 and TRBJ1-4; 9 nucleotides match TRBD1. The CDR3 totals 15 residues. CDR1 and CDR2 (germline): GTSNPN, SVGIG (reference sequence). With V trimmed by 0 bases and J by 7 bases, 6 bases remained unmatched. The CDR3 loop reads CAWSVQGQGSEKLFF. The CDR3 DNA reads TGTGCCTGGAGTGTACAGGGACAGGGTTCTGAAAAACTGTTTTTT.

This chain links TRBV7-3 with TRBJ2-3, with a weak D call TRBD1 (6 bases). Germline lookup yields CDR1 SGHTA and CDR2 FQGTGA. The CDR3 sequence is 15 residues long. The V and J ends lost 4 bases and 5 bases respectively, with 16 bases between them. DNA of the CDR3: TGTGCCAGCAGCTCAACAGGGTCTCAAGGAGATACGCAGTATTTT. Amino acids: CASSSTGSQGDTQYF.

Only a few counts were recorded for this clonotype. J is TRBJ2-5 and V is TRBV20-1; unclear D gene. CDR3 length: 14 amino acids. V was clipped by 1 base and J by 5 bases, with 14 bases between them. The germline V gene has CDR1 DFQATT and CDR2 SNEGSKA (reference sequence). The CDR3 bases are TGCAGTGCTAGAGTTAATGGACGTCCGGAGACCCAGTACTTC. It codes for CSARVNGRPETQYF.

The V and J genes are TRBV7-9 and TRBJ1-2; no clear D. Trimming removed 4 bases at V and 8 bases at J, with 17 bases between. The germline gives CDR1 SEHNR, CDR2 FQNEAQ (reference sequence). This CDR3 spans 14 amino acids. Written as DNA, the CDR3 is TGTGCCAGCAGCTCCGGAGTGGGAGGGAGCGGCTACACCTTC. Protein sequence: CASSSGVGGSGYTF.

The rearrangement joins TRBV7-8 to TRBJ2-5; tentative D call: TRBD2 (5 bases). The germline V and J ends were trimmed by 1 base and 5 bases, with 11 bases remaining between them. This CDR3 is built from 14 residues. Germline V gene data show CDR1 as SGHVS and CDR2 as FQNEAQ. CDR3 bases: TGTGCCAGCAGCTTAGGAGGGATGGGGGAGACCCAGTACTTC. Translated: CASSLGGMGETQYF.

This chain uses TRBV11-1 with TRBJ2-7; 7 nucleotides align to TRBD1. Trimming cost V 5 bases and J 3 bases; bases outside gene matches: 16. Germline V gene lookup returns CDR1 SGHAT and CDR2 FQDESV (reference sequence). The CDR3 runs to 17 residues. In DNA, the CDR3 is TGTGCCAGCAGCCCCGAACCCCATCGACAGGGTGGCTACGAGCAGTACTTC. Protein product: CASSPEPHRQGGYEQYF. The whole variable domain, remainder taken from reference TRBV11-1 and TRBJ2-7, is EAEVAQSPRYKITEKSQAVAFWCDPISGHATLYWYRQILGQGPELLVQFQDESVVDDSQLPKDRFSAERLKGVDSTLKIQPAELGDSAMYLCASSPEPHRQGGYEQYFGPGTRLTVT.